This T cell receptor (beta chain) stems from a study of vaccination and CD4 T cells after COVID-19. A remark on this clonotype: Its antigen is unknown.

Scientists ran DNA taken from cultured CD4+ T cells through the Oncomine TCR Beta short-read assay for sequencing. TCRdb redid the calling of the PCR reads with MiXCR, one entry per CDR3 protein. This table holds about 11,000 distinct CDR3 sequences, roughly 67% found once. Treatment described: approximately 9-day PBMC culture with coronavirus spike peptide pools or control peptides (ViraFEST assay). The sequenced sample was CD4+ T cells from blood, cultured in vitro. The receptor was derived from a human donor who had recovered from COVID-19.

The CDR3 protein is CSARTGKSYGYTF. Written as DNA, the CDR3 is TGCAGTGCTCGGACAGGAAAGTCCTATGGCTACACCTTC. The gene calls are TRBV20-1 and TRBJ1-2; 7 bases fit TRBD1. CDR1 and CDR2 from the germline V gene are DFQATT and SNEGSKA (reference sequence). CDR3 length: 13 residues. Trimming took 5 bases from V and 4 from J; bases not matched to a gene: 7.